A single sample is the source of the 8 T cell receptor beta chains below, sequenced in a study of cytomegalovirus exposure and HLA in healthy donors. The PCR ran on 60 Vbeta and 13 Jbeta primers. Repertoires were generated with immunoSEQ multiplex PCR, while TCRdb's copy carries only in-frame clones and drops some. The repertoire consists of 100,000 to 150,000 clones, with 82% occurring once and the leading ten covering roughly 8%. Input material: PBMCs. All receptors come from a woman in her 50s in good health and CMV-seropositive.

The chain recombines TRBV6-5 with TRBJ1-5; no clear D. Germline V gene data show CDR1 as MNHEY and CDR2 as SVGAGI. V shed 2 bases and J shed 3 bases, with 5 bases lying between them. There are 13 residues in the CDR3. The CDR3 region has the DNA TGTGCCAGCAGTTACAGCCCCAATCAGCCCCAGCATTTT. It specifies CASSYSPNQPQHF.

The rearrangement uses TRBV9 and TRBJ2-1; D is undetermined. The length of the CDR3 is 15 residues. The V end was cut by 7 bases, the J end by 0 bases, with 14 bases between. Germline CDR1 is SGDLS and CDR2 is YYNGEE. The CDR3 loop is CASGPESSSYNEQFF. DNA of the CDR3: TGTGCCAGCGGTCCCGAATCGAGCTCCTACAATGAGCAGTTCTTC. The full variable domain, in which reference TRBV9 and TRBJ2-1 provide the parts outside the CDR3, is DSGVTQTPKHLITATGQRVTLRCSPRSGDLSVYWYQQSLDQGLQFLIQYYNGEERAKGNILERFSAQQFPDLHSELNLSSLELGDSALYFCASGPESSSYNEQFFGPGTRLTVL.

The chain recombines TRBV29-1 with TRBJ1-2, with D perhaps TRBD1 (5 bases). V was shortened by 6 bases and J by 4 bases, with 15 bases between the two germline ends. The CDR3 is 13 residues long. Germline V lookup: CDR1 SQVTM, CDR2 ANQGSEA. The CDR3 region is CSVGGGPLYGYTF. DNA for the CDR3: TGCAGCGTGGGGGGGGGTCCCCTCTATGGCTACACCTTC.

The chain is built from TRBV4-3 and TRBJ1-1; maybe TRBD1 (5 bases). The V gene lost 2 bases and the J gene lost 4 bases, with 14 bases spanning the gap. This CDR3 has 15 residues. The germline V gene encodes CDR1 LGHNA and CDR2 YSLEER. CDR3 sequence reads: CASSQTFRVGTEAFF. CDR3 bases: TGCGCCAGCAGCCAAACCTTCAGGGTAGGCACTGAAGCTTTCTTT.

J is TRBJ2-7 and V is TRBV1; the table assigns TRBD2, which was not confirmed against the DNA. TRBV1 is noted as a pseudogene. The CDR3 runs to 20 residues. The CDR3 protein is CTSSQESWVVGGRRSYEQYF. CDR3 nucleotides: TGCACCAGCAGCCAAGAGAGCTGGGTCGTGGGCGGGAGGAGGTCCTACGAGCAGTACTTC.

Concerning this clone: The junction differs from germline at one of its ends, possibly a read error. This chain connects TRBV19 to TRBJ1-1; 9 bases map to TRBD1. Per the germline V gene, CDR1 is LNHDA and CDR2 is SQIVND (reference sequence). CDR3 length: 13 amino acids. The CDR3 sequence is CASMPGDRDETFF. The CDR3 coding sequence is TGTGCCAGTATGCCCGGGGACAGGGATGAAACTTTCTTT.

Only a few counts were recorded for this clone. V is TRBV11-2 and J is TRBJ2-6; tentatively, D is TRBD1 (5 bases). In germline, CDR1 is SGHAT, CDR2 FQNNGV. The CDR3 runs to 15 residues. V lost 5 bases and J 0 bases, leaving 8 bases between the germline ends. The CDR3 region is CASSPDSSGANVLTF. Here the CDR3 DNA reads TGTGCCAGCAGCCCCGACAGCTCTGGGGCCAACGTCCTGACTTTC.

This clone showed up just once. This chain connects TRBV11-2 to TRBJ1-2, with TRBD1 as a possible D gene (5 bases). The CDR3 length is 15 residues. V was trimmed by 0 bases and J by 4 bases, leaving 12 bases between them. From germline, CDR1 is SGHAT and CDR2 FQNNGV. CDR3 DNA: TGTGCCAGCAGCTTAGAGGGCAGGGTTGGCTATGGCTACACCTTC. Translation gives CASSLEGRVGYGYTF.